These T cell receptor beta chains were read from a single sample in a study of CD8 T cells in Susac syndrome. TCRdb passed the immunoSEQ multiplex PCR reads through MiXCR, listing each CDR3 protein once. The table records about 400,000 distinct CDR3 sequences, around 83% of them present only once. Input material: CD8+ T cells from PBMCs. The source of these receptors is a human donor with multiple sclerosis. CDR3s include the opening cysteine and the closing phenylalanine or tryptophan. D genes are given only for firm matches. Not all rows give a size; the values are once, few, many and, for expanded clones, a class.

. . TRBJ1-1 TRBV27 CASSLLGEGGNTEAFF TGTGCCAGCAGTTTGCTGGGAGAGGGGGGAAACACTGAAGCTTTCTTT
. TRBD1 TRBJ2-7 TRBV5-6 CASSRYRGRPYEQYF TGTGCCAGCAGCCGGTACAGGGGGAGGCCCTACGAGCAGTACTTC
. . TRBJ1-1 TRBV27 CASSFLGGEQMNTEAFF TGTGCCAGCAGTTTCTTGGGGGGCGAACAGATGAACACTGAAGCTTTCTTT
once . TRBJ1-2 TRBV7-2 CASSSPGVGYGYTF TGTGCCAGCAGCTCCCCGGGGGTTGGATATGGCTACACCTTC
. TRBD2 TRBJ2-1 TRBV2 CASIPGTSEYNGQFF TGTGCCAGCATTCCAGGGACTAGCGAGTACAATGGGCAGTTCTTC
. TRBD2 TRBJ2-7 TRBV2 CASSEAVAGHYEQYF TGTGCCAGCAGTGAAGCGGTAGCGGGGCACTACGAGCAGTACTTC
. . TRBJ2-3 TRBV9 CASQGGSSTDTQYF TGTGCCAGTCAAGGGGGATCTAGCACAGATACGCAGTATTTT
. . TRBJ2-2 TRBV27 CASTPGLFAPTGELFF TGTGCCAGCACCCCGGGACTTTTTGCTCCCACCGGGGAGCTGTTTTTT
few TRBD2 TRBJ2-7 TRBV7-9 CASSGRDTYEQYF TGTGCCAGCAGCGGGAGGGATACCTACGAGCAGTACTTC
. . TRBJ1-2 TRBV29-1 CSVNLDGYGYTF TGCAGCGTAAACTTGGACGGCTATGGCTACACCTTC
. TRBD1 TRBJ1-2 TRBV4-1 CASSQDFRQGTGYTF TGCGCCAGCAGCCAAGATTTTCGACAGGGGACTGGCTACACCTTC
few . TRBJ2-3 TRBV27 CASSLLGSDTQYF TGTGCCAGCAGTTTACTGGGGTCAGATACGCAGTATTTT
. . TRBJ1-1 TRBV9 CASRRADNTEAFF TGTGCCAGCAGGCGGGCAGATAACACTGAAGCTTTCTTT
. . TRBJ2-7 TRBV6-5 CASSYGDTSSYEQYF TGTGCCAGCAGTTACGGGGACACGAGCTCCTACGAGCAGTACTTC
once TRBD2 TRBJ2-5 TRBV29-1 CSVELAGGSETQYF TGCAGCGTGGAACTAGCGGGAGGTTCAGAGACCCAGTACTTC
. . TRBJ1-1 TRBV4-1 CASSQDARATEAFF TGCGCCAGCAGCCAAGATGCTAGGGCCACTGAAGCTTTCTTT
once TRBD2 TRBJ2-3 TRBV9 CASSLGVAGEGDTQYF TGTGCCAGCAGCCTGGGGGTAGCGGGAGAGGGAGATACGCAGTATTTT
. TRBD1 TRBJ1-2 TRBV18 CASSPPTGTGVDGYTF TGTGCCAGCTCACCACCCACCGGGACAGGGGTAGATGGCTACACCTTC
. . TRBJ2-2 TRBV6-5 CASSSGLNTGELFF TGTGCCAGCAGTTCGGGACTTAACACCGGGGAGCTGTTTTTT
. TRBD1 TRBJ2-2 TRBV7-9 CASSHPGQGALTGELFF TGTGCCAGCAGCCACCCGGGACAGGGGGCGTTGACCGGGGAGCTGTTTTTT
. . TRBJ2-2 TRBV9 CASSAVRETRPESNTGELFF TGTGCCAGCAGCGCCGTCCGGGAAACTAGACCCGAATCGAACACCGGGGAGCTGTTTTTT
. TRBD1 TRBJ1-4 TRBV24-1 CATSDFGRGPEKLFF TGTGCCACCAGTGATTTCGGCAGGGGGCCTGAAAAACTGTTTTTT
. . TRBJ1-4 TRBV7-9 CASSSPDRENEKLFF TGTGCCAGCAGCTCCCCCGACAGAGAGAATGAAAAACTGTTTTTT
. TRBD2 TRBJ2-3 TRBV7-2 CASSNLLAGEADTQYF TGTGCCAGCAGCAACCTTCTAGCGGGAGAGGCAGATACGCAGTATTTT
. TRBD1 TRBJ1-5 TRBV4-1 CASSQDLGQGGRQPQHF TGCGCCAGCAGCCAAGATCTCGGACAGGGAGGTAGGCAGCCCCAGCATTTT
. TRBD1 TRBJ2-5 TRBV10-3 CAVWDRGTETQYF TGTGCCGTATGGGACAGGGGGACAGAGACCCAGTACTTC
. TRBD1 TRBJ2-2 TRBV7-9 CASSFLQGAGGELFF TGTGCCAGCAGCTTCCTACAGGGGGCCGGCGGGGAGCTGTTTTTT
. . TRBJ2-6 TRBV5-4 CASWGPGANVLTF TGTGCCAGCTGGGGGCCCGGGGCCAACGTCCTGACTTTC
. . TRBJ2-3 TRBV6-1 CASSEPPGQGTDTQYF TGTGCCAGCAGTGAACCGCCAGGGCAAGGCACAGATACGCAGTATTTT
. . TRBJ2-1 TRBV14 CASSQVDSPEQFF TGTGCCAGCAGCCAGGTGGACAGTCCTGAGCAGTTCTTC
. TRBD1 TRBJ1-1 TRBV2 CATTGGHTEAFF TGTGCCACAACAGGGGGCCACACTGAAGCTTTCTTT
. . TRBJ2-7 TRBV29-1 CSVEGGITGTPRNEQYF TGCAGCGTTGAAGGTGGCATTACAGGTACCCCTAGGAACGAGCAGTACTTC
. . TRBJ2-7 TRBV12-3/TRBV12-4 CASSFAETSSYEQYF TGTGCCAGCAGTTTCGCAGAGACGAGCTCCTACGAGCAGTACTTC
. . TRBJ2-1 TRBV29-1 CSVEPSANEQFF TGCAGCGTTGAGCCCTCGGCCAATGAGCAGTTCTTC
. . TRBJ2-1 TRBV19 CASSIEWAHSYNEQFF TGTGCCAGTAGTATAGAGTGGGCACACTCATACAATGAGCAGTTCTTC
. . TRBJ2-2 TRBV27 CASSQSSAELFF TGTGCCAGCAGCCAATCTAGCGCGGAGCTGTTTTTT
. TRBD2 TRBJ2-1 TRBV29-1 CSVEDGGDWDNEQFF TGCAGCGTTGAAGACGGGGGGGACTGGGACAATGAGCAGTTCTTC